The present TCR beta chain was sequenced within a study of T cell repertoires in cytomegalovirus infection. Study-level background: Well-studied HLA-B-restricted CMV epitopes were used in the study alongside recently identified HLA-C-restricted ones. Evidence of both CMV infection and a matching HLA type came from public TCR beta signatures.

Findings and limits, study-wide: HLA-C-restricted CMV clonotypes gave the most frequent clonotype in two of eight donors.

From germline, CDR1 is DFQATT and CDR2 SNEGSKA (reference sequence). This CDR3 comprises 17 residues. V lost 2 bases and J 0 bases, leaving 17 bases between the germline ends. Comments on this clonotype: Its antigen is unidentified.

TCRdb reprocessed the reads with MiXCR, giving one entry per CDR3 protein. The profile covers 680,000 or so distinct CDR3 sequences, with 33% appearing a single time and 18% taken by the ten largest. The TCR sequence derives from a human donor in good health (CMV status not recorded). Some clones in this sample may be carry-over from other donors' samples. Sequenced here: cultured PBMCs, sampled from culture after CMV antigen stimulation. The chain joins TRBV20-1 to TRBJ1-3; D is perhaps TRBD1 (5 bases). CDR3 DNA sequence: TGCAGTGCTAGACCCCAAGGGGCCACGCGCTCTGGAAACACCATATATTTT. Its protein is CSARPQGATRSGNTIYF.